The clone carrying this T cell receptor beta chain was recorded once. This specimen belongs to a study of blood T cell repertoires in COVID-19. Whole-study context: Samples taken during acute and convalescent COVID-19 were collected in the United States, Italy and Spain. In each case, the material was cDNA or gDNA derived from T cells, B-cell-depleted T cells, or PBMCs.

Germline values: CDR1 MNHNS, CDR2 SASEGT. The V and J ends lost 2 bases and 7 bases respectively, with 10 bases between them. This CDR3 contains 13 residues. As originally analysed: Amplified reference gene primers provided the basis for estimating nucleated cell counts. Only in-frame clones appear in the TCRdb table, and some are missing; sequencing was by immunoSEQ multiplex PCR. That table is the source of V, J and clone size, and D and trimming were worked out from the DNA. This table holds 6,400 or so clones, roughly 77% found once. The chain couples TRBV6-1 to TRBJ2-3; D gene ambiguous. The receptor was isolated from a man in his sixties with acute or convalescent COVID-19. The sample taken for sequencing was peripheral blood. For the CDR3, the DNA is TGTGCCAGCAGTGAAAGGTGGGCATATACGCAGTATTTT. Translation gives CASSERWAYTQYF.